These 5 T cell receptor beta chains share one sample of origin, sequenced in a study of blood T cell repertoires in COVID-19. Some clones are missing from TCRdb's copy, which holds only in-frame ones; the method was immunoSEQ multiplex PCR. The sample shows about 8,000 clones, approximately 80% of them seen only once. The sequenced sample consisted of peripheral blood. All receptors come from a human donor in a cohort sampled during active COVID-19.

The chain combines TRBV5-4 with TRBJ2-3, with 12 positions matching TRBD2. Trimming took 4 bases from V and 4 from J; bases not matched to a gene: 7. Germline-derived CDR1 and CDR2 are SGHNT and YYREEE (reference sequence). The CDR3 has 16 amino acids. This CDR3 reads CASSVRLAGAPDTQYF. The DNA of the CDR3 is TGTGCCAGCAGCGTGCGACTAGCGGGAGCCCCAGATACGCAGTATTTT.

This clone was detected a few times. The V call is TRBV13, the J call TRBJ2-7, with TRBD2 matching over 10 bases. The CDR3 covers 15 residues. Germline V CDR1 and CDR2: PRHDT, FYEKMQ (reference sequence). V lost 1 base to trimming and J lost 3 bases; unmatched junction nucleotides: 3. The DNA for the CDR3 is TGTGCCAGCAGCTTAGCGGCTAGCGGGGGCTACGAGCAGTACTTC. It specifies CASSLAASGGYEQYF.

This clone ranks as large (0.1 to 1%). The chain couples TRBV11-2 to TRBJ2-1; 9 positions match TRBD2. The CDR3 runs to 15 residues. Germline V lookup: CDR1 SGHAT, CDR2 FQNNGV. Trimming took 1 base from V and 8 from J; bases not matched to a gene: 6. In DNA, the CDR3 is TGTGCCAGCAGCTTAGGAGCGGGGGGAAGGCATGAGCAGTTCTTC. This codes for CASSLGAGGRHEQFF. Full variable domain (remainder filled in from reference TRBV11-2 and TRBJ2-1): EAGVAQSPRYKIIEKRQSVAFWCNPISGHATLYWYQQILGQGPKLLIQFQNNGVVDDSQLPKDRFSAERLKGVDSTLKIQPAKLEDSAVYLCASSLGAGGRHEQFFGPGTRLTVL.

The rearrangement uses TRBV6-1 and TRBJ2-1; D gene uncertain. There are 14 residues in the CDR3. Germline lookup yields CDR1 MNHNS and CDR2 SASEGT. Between the trimmed V and J ends, which lost 2 bases and 7 bases, there was a span of 12 bases. The CDR3 loop reads CASSEIMRRNEQFF. CDR3 bases: TGTGCCAGCAGTGAAATTATGAGGCGGAATGAGCAGTTCTTC.

The genes are TRBV27 and TRBJ2-2, with TRBD1 matching over 9 bases. V was clipped by 7 bases and J by 2 bases; unmatched bases: 11. There are 17 residues in the CDR3. Per the germline V gene, CDR1 is MNHEY and CDR2 is SMNVEV (reference sequence). The CDR3: CASTERGQGPNTGELFF. CDR3 in DNA: TGTGCCAGCACCGAACGCGGACAGGGGCCCAACACCGGGGAGCTGTTTTTT.